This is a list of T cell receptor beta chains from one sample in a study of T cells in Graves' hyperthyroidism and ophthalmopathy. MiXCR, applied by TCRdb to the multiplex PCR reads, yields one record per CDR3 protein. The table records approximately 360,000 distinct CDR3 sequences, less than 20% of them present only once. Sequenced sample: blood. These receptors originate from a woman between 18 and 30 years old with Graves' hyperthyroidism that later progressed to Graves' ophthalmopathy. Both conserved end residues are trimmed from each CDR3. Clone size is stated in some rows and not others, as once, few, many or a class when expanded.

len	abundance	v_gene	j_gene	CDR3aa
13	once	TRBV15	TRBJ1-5	ATSRETGGDQPQH
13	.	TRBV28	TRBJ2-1	ASSFWREFYNEQF
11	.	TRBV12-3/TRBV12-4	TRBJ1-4	ASSLTINEKLF
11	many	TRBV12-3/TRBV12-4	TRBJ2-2	ASVWGSSGELF
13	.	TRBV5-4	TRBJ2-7	ASSRSGTGTYEQY
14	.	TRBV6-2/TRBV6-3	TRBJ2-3	ASSHGTSGDTDTQY
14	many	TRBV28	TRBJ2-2	ASSLLGGSTAGELF
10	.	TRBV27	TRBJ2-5	ASSSAGARRY
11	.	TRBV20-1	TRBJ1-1	SAKKLGNTEAF
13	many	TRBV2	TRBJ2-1	ASRSTSGAYNEQF
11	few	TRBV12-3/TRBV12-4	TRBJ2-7	ASSLEGTVEQY
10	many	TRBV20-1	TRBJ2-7	SASDSNYEQY
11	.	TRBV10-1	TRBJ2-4	ASSESGVPIQY
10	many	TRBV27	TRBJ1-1	ASRGLSPEAF
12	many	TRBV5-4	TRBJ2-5	ASRRRGAEETQY
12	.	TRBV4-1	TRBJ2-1	ASSRGLPDNEQF
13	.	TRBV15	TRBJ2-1	ATGTWRESYNEQF
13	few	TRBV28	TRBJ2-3	ASSLTSGTLNTQY
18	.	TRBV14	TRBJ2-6	ASSQAENGTESSGANVLT
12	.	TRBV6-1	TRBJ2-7	ASRRLAGRYEQY
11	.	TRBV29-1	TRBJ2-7	SVGQRLGYEQY
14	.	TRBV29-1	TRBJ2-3	SVEDLEGEGTDTQY
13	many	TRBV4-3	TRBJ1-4	ASSQDRRVNEKLF
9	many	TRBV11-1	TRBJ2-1	ASSSLGIQF
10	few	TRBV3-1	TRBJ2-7	ASSQSAYGQY
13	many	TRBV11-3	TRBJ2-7	ASSLDLMPYYEQY
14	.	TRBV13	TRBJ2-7	ASSLLSGRASYEQY
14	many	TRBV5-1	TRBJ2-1	ASSLAGGSSYNEQF
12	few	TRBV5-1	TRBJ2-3	ASSLDKSTDTQY
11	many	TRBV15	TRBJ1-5	ATSRVANQPQH
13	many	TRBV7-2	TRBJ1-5	ASSLLLSQNQPQH
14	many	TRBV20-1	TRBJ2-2	SARGTDWPFAGELF
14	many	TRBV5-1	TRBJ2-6	ASSLEPDSGANVLT
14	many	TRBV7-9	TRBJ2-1	ASSLQTSGTKNEQF
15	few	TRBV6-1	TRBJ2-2	ASSEGWLAENTGELF
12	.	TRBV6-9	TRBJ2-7	ASSPRMDSYEQY
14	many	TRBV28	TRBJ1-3	ASSFRWGGAGNTIY
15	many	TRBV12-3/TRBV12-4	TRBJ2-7	ASSLEFETSATYEQY
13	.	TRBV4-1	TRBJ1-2	ASSQSYRGNYGYT
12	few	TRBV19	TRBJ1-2	ASTADRGDYGYT
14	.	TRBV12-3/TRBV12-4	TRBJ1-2	ASSFGGGVGVYGYT
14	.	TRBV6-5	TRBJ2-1	ASSYPLGETYNEQF
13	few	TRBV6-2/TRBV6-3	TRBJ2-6	ASRGTGVGANVLT
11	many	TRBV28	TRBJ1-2	ASSFDGNYGYT
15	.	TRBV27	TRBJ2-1	ASSDRGVVEGYNEQF